This T cell receptor (beta chain) was found in a study of shared clonotypes between healthy human individuals. Each sample came from a Caucasian adult donor living in Nashville, Tennessee. Method: immunoSEQ multiplex PCR; TCRdb's copy keeps in-frame clones and lacks some. The sample shows about 300,000 clones, around two thirds of them seen only once. Germline loops: CDR1 SNHLY, CDR2 FYNNEI. There are 17 residues in the CDR3. V shed 4 bases, J shed 0 bases, and the junction held 4 bases outside the gene matches. This clonotype was sampled from a man aged 25 to 40 in good health. The V and J genes are TRBV2 and TRBJ2-6; 9 nucleotides line up with TRBD1. Sequencing was done on a sample of memory CD4+ T cells sorted from blood. The subset denotes: CD45RA-negative fraction. DNA for the CDR3: TGTGCCAGCAGTGGACAGGGGGTAGACTCTGGGGCCAACGTCCTGACTTTC. Its protein is CASSGQGVDSGANVLTF.